One sample yielded the 3 T cell receptor beta chains listed below, sequenced in a study of T cells after yellow fever vaccination (dated by TCRdb to the late 2010s). The library was prepared using 5' RACE. Sequencing relied on an Illumina HiSeq 2500. The raw public data were reprocessed by TCRdb itself: fastp quality trimming at Q25, MiXCR clonotype calling, in-frame beta chains only. Here each entry gathers all rows of one CDR3 protein and keeps the most common genes and DNA. Within this sample are around 350,000 distinct CDR3 sequences, with 6.2% of them counted one time only. The top ten clones comprise over 12% of the sample. The treatment or condition label, as the study defines it: live attenuated yellow fever vaccine strain. The specimen comprised PBMCs, sampled 5 days after the yellow fever booster vaccination. These receptors came from a man aged 25-45 years who received the YFV17D yellow fever vaccine.

This clonotype was counted between two and nine times. The chain recombines TRBV20-1 with TRBJ2-7; 7 nucleotides line up with TRBD1. Looked up from germline, CDR1 is DFQATT and CDR2 is SNEGSKA (reference sequence). This CDR3 has 14 amino acids. V was clipped by 3 bases and J by 6 bases; unmatched bases: 11. The CDR3 region is CSARGDVQGREQYF. Here the CDR3 DNA reads TGCAGTGCTAGGGGGGACGTACAGGGGCGCGAGCAGTACTTC.

The chain employs TRBV20-1 and TRBJ2-5; 13 bases agree with TRBD2. V shed 5 bases and J 4 bases; nucleotides not matched to a gene: 4. Germline assignment: CDR1 DFQATT and CDR2 SNEGSKA (reference sequence). The CDR3 has 14 residues. CDR3 nucleotide sequence: TGCAGTGCTCGGACTAGCGGGAGTGGAGAGACCCAGTACTTC. Amino acids: CSARTSGSGETQYF.

The chain couples TRBV4-3 to TRBJ2-1, with 14 bases lining up with TRBD2. This CDR3 is built from 16 residues. Per the germline V gene, CDR1 is LGHNA and CDR2 is YSLEER. J lost 7 bases, V lost 7 bases, and 9 bases had no gene match. The CDR3 sequence: CASTPGTSGSINEQFF. In DNA, the CDR3 is TGCGCCAGCACCCCCGGGACTAGCGGGAGTATTAATGAGCAGTTCTTC.